The 17 T cell receptor beta chains presented below share a single source sample, sequenced in a study of blood T cell repertoires in COVID-19. The method was immunoSEQ multiplex PCR; TCRdb's version includes in-frame clones alone and lacks a portion of them. This sample has 140,000 to 150,000 clones, with about 80% found just once. Input material: peripheral blood. The source is a human donor in a cohort sampled during active COVID-19.

V and J are TRBV28 and TRBJ1-5; D is undetermined. V was clipped by 0 bases and J by 5 bases, with 11 bases between them. From germline, CDR1 is MDHEN and CDR2 SYDVKM. The CDR3 contains 15 residues. In nucleotides, the CDR3 is TGTGCCAGCAGTTTATGGGGAGATCAGTATCAGCCCCAGCATTTT. Amino acids: CASSLWGDQYQPQHF.

The chain is built from TRBV28 and TRBJ2-7, with D possibly TRBD1 on 6 matching bases. The CDR3 is 16 amino acids. V dropped 2 bases and J dropped 3 bases, with 17 bases sitting between them. Germline CDR1 is MDHEN and CDR2 is SYDVKM. CDR3 protein: CASSLGQTSTDYEQYV. Written as DNA, the CDR3 is TGTGCCAGCAGTTTAGGACAGACCTCAACCGACTACGAGCAGTACGTC.

The chain has TRBV7-2 and TRBJ1-1; tentatively, D is TRBD1 (5 bases). CDR1 is SGHTA, CDR2 FQGNSA, per germline. Trimming stripped 5 bases from V and 2 bases from J, with 12 bases between. The CDR3 consists of 14 residues. The CDR3 DNA follows: TGTGCCAGCAGCACCGACAGAAGAAACACTGAAGCTTTCTTT. Encoded protein: CASSTDRRNTEAFF.

The chain has TRBV19 and TRBJ2-1, with D uncertain. Trimming removed 1 base from V and 4 bases from J, with 11 bases in between. This CDR3 has 15 amino acids. Germline-derived CDR1 and CDR2 are LNHDA and SQIVND (reference sequence). The CDR3 protein is CASSIAHTGYNEQFF. As DNA, the CDR3 is TGTGCCAGTAGTATAGCCCACACCGGGTACAATGAGCAGTTCTTC.

The chain links TRBV11-3 to TRBJ2-1; TRBD2 matches at 8 bases. The CDR3 totals 14 residues. Trimming cost V 4 bases and J 3 bases; bases outside gene matches: 2. The germline V gene encodes CDR1 SGHNT and CDR2 YENEEA. CDR3 sequence: CASSSGTSYNEQFF. The CDR3 DNA is TGTGCCAGCAGCTCCGGGACTAGCTACAATGAGCAGTTCTTC.

The chain combines TRBV28 with TRBJ2-1, with TRBD2 matching 14 bases. V shed 8 bases, J shed 4 bases, and the junction held 10 bases outside the gene matches. Per germline, CDR1 MDHEN and CDR2 SYDVKM. The CDR3 spans 17 residues. The CDR3 reads CASWRLAGGLKYNEQFF. The DNA of the CDR3 is TGTGCCAGCTGGAGACTAGCGGGGGGGCTCAAGTACAATGAGCAGTTCTTC. Together with reference TRBV28 and TRBJ2-1, the CDR3 gives the full variable domain: DVKVTQSSRYLVKRTGEKVFLECVQDMDHENMFWYRQDPGLGLRLIYFSYDVKMKEKGDIPEGYSVSREKKERFSLILESASTNQTSMYLCASWRLAGGLKYNEQFFGPGTRLTVL.

The table lists this clone with a few counts. An end of the junction differs from the germline gene, which may be a read error. V usage is TRBV27 and J usage is TRBJ1-6; 8 positions match TRBD1. The CDR3 totals 15 residues. CDR1 and CDR2 (germline): MNHEY, SMNVEV (reference sequence). CDR3 residues: CDSLDRVSYNSPLHF. The CDR3 DNA reads TGTGACAGCCTGGACAGGGTCTCCTATAATTCACCCCTCCACTTT.

The J gene is TRBJ2-1, the V gene TRBV7-2, with D perhaps TRBD1 (5 bases). Germline CDR1 and CDR2: SGHTA and FQGNSA. Between the trimmed V and J ends, which lost 6 bases and 1 base, there was a span of 13 bases. The CDR3 sequence is 15 residues long. The CDR3 nucleotides are TGTGCCAGCAGAGGGGCGGCAGGGTCCTACAATGAGCAGTTCTTC. Protein: CASRGAAGSYNEQFF.

The chain carries TRBV5-6 and TRBJ1-3, with D possibly matching TRBD1 (5 bases). Germline CDR1 is SGHDT and CDR2 is YYEEEE. The CDR3 runs to 14 residues. V shed 7 bases and J shed 0 bases, with 11 bases lying between them. CDR3 loop: CASHDSSSGNTIYF. CDR3 bases: TGTGCCAGCCATGACAGTTCCTCTGGAAACACCATATATTTT. The full variable domain, with the rest looked up from reference TRBV5-6 and TRBJ1-3, is DAGVTQSPTHLIKTRGQQVTLRCSPKSGHDTVSWYQQALGQGPQFIFQYYEEEERQRGNFPDRFSGHQFPNYSSELNVNALLLGDSALYLCASHDSSSGNTIYFGEGSWLTVV.

This clone was seen a handful of times. This rearrangement joins TRBV20-1 to TRBJ2-1, with D perhaps TRBD2 (6 bases). Trimming removed 2 bases at V and 8 bases at J, with 7 bases between. Per germline, CDR1 DFQATT and CDR2 SNEGSKA (reference sequence). This CDR3 has 11 amino acids. The CDR3 nucleotides are TGCAGTGCTAGAAAGCGGGATGAGCAGTTCTTC. Translating it yields CSARKRDEQFF.

This clone has a count of ten or more. This chain joins TRBV19 and TRBJ1-5; weak D call: TRBD1 (5 bases). CDR3 size: 13 residues. CDR1 and CDR2 (germline): LNHDA, SQIVND (reference sequence). The ends were cut back, 10 bases at V and 3 bases at J, with 13 bases in the middle. This CDR3 reads CATRRQNNQPQHF. In DNA form, the CDR3 reads TGTGCCACGAGAAGACAGAACAATCAGCCCCAGCATTTT.

The chain is built from TRBV7-9 and TRBJ1-3; the match to TRBD1 covers 11 bases. The CDR3 consists of 15 residues. The germline V gene encodes CDR1 SEHNR and CDR2 FQNEAQ (reference sequence). V was clipped by 5 bases and J by 3 bases; unmatched bases: 3. CDR3 region: CASSQDRGLGNTIYF. DNA for the CDR3: TGTGCCAGCAGCCAGGACAGGGGGCTTGGAAACACCATATATTTT.

CDR3 protein: CASIPSGKSNTGELFF. CDR3 nucleotide sequence: TGCGCCAGCATCCCTAGCGGGAAGAGTAACACCGGGGAGCTGTTTTTT. The rearrangement joins TRBV5-1 to TRBJ2-2; 9 bases align to TRBD2. The CDR3 consists of 16 residues. The trim removed 6 bases at V and 2 bases at J, leaving 8 bases unmatched. Germline CDR1 and CDR2: SGHRS and YFSETQ.

The J gene is TRBJ2-7, the V gene TRBV7-2; 10 bases fit TRBD1. The germline V gene encodes CDR1 SGHTA and CDR2 FQGNSA. Trimming removed 1 base from V and 6 bases from J; junction bases left unmatched: 9. This CDR3 contains 16 residues. The CDR3 here is CASSLGPGQGPREQYF. CDR3 bases: TGTGCCAGCAGCTTAGGCCCGGGACAGGGGCCTCGCGAGCAGTACTTC.

The chain combines TRBV4-1 with TRBJ2-1, with D tentatively TRBD2 (6 bases). The CDR3 loop spans 14 amino acids. Trimming cost V 3 bases and J 6 bases, with 12 bases left between them. Germline assignment: CDR1 MGHRA and CDR2 YSYEKL. CDR3 residues: CASSQDWTTNEQFF. The CDR3 DNA is TGCGCCAGCAGCCAGGATTGGACTACCAATGAGCAGTTCTTC.

The V call is TRBV1, the J call TRBJ1-3; the table's D call TRBD1 went unverified against the DNA. TRBV1 is shown as a pseudogene. The CDR3 consists of 16 residues. This CDR3 is CTSSHAIPGQGNTIYF. The DNA for the CDR3 is TGCACCAGCAGCCATGCCATTCCGGGACAGGGAAACACCATATATTTT.

The chain is built from TRBV29-1 and TRBJ1-1, with 10 bases matching TRBD1. The trim removed 6 bases at V and 10 bases at J, leaving 29 bases unmatched. The germline V gene encodes CDR1 SQVTM and CDR2 ANQGSEA. The CDR3 is 19 amino acids. This CDR3 reads CSVIRVVGWDRGSDSGAFF. The DNA of the CDR3 is TGCAGCGTGATTAGGGTTGTTGGTTGGGACAGGGGTTCGGATTCTGGAGCTTTCTTT. Supplemented by reference TRBV29-1 and TRBJ1-1, the full variable domain reads SAVISQKPSRDICQRGTSLTIQCQVDSQVTMMFWYRQQPGQSLTLIATANQGSEATYESGFVIDKFPISRPNLTFSTLTVSNMSPEDSSIYLCSVIRVVGWDRGSDSGAFFGQGTRLTVV.